The rows below give T cell receptor beta chains drawn from one sample of a study of T cells after yellow fever vaccination. A single record per CDR3 protein comes from TCRdb applying MiXCR to the 5' RACE reads. The sample lists 100,000 to 150,000 distinct CDR3 sequences, roughly 9% occurring once. Sequenced material: CD8+ T cells sorted from PBMCs, taken on the day of the yellow fever booster vaccination. Receptors were obtained from a man aged 18 to 29 who received the YFV17D yellow fever vaccine. Both conserved end residues are part of each CDR3. Each record gives: V gene, D gene, J gene, clone size, CDR3 protein, CDR3 DNA. The D gene is left open where the match is weak. Where a row states a size, it is once, few, many or the class of an expanded clone; other rows omit it.

v_gene: TRBV28
d_gene: TRBD1
j_gene: TRBJ1-2
abundance: .
CDR3aa: CASTLTGGYGYTF
CDR3nt: TGTGCCAGCACTTTAACAGGGGGCTATGGCTACACCTTC

v_gene: TRBV9
d_gene: TRBD1
j_gene: TRBJ2-7
abundance: .
CDR3aa: CASSVGQGRVYEQYF
CDR3nt: TGTGCCAGCAGCGTAGGACAGGGAAGGGTCTACGAGCAGTACTTC

v_gene: TRBV4-1
d_gene: .
j_gene: TRBJ1-2
abundance: few
CDR3aa: CASSQDIAGAGYTF
CDR3nt: TGCGCCAGCAGCCAAGATATCGCAGGGGCCGGCTACACCTTC

v_gene: TRBV10-3
d_gene: .
j_gene: TRBJ2-5
abundance: .
CDR3aa: CAISESEAAQETQYF
CDR3nt: TGTGCCATCAGTGAGTCGGAGGCAGCCCAAGAGACCCAGTACTTC

v_gene: TRBV7-9
d_gene: .
j_gene: TRBJ2-6
abundance: .
CDR3aa: CASSLGPAGSGANVLTF
CDR3nt: TGTGCCAGCAGCTTAGGGCCCGCGGGCTCTGGGGCCAACGTCCTGACTTTC

v_gene: TRBV5-4
d_gene: .
j_gene: TRBJ2-3
abundance: few
CDR3aa: CASSLAGGQADTQYF
CDR3nt: TGTGCCAGCAGCTTGGCAGGGGGGCAGGCAGATACGCAGTATTTT

v_gene: TRBV6-6
d_gene: TRBD2
j_gene: TRBJ2-1
abundance: few
CDR3aa: CAGGGNYNEQFF
CDR3nt: TGTGCCGGGGGAGGGAACTACAATGAGCAGTTCTTC

v_gene: TRBV11-2
d_gene: TRBD2
j_gene: TRBJ2-7
abundance: many
CDR3aa: CARRSGTSRHEQYF
CDR3nt: TGTGCCAGGAGGTCCGGGACTAGCCGCCACGAGCAGTACTTC

v_gene: TRBV29-1
d_gene: .
j_gene: TRBJ2-7
abundance: many
CDR3aa: CSVEKGRGRLNEQYF
CDR3nt: TGCAGCGTTGAAAAGGGAAGGGGCCGCCTAAACGAGCAGTACTTC

v_gene: TRBV5-1
d_gene: .
j_gene: TRBJ2-7
abundance: .
CDR3aa: CASSMRHPGAYEQYF
CDR3nt: TGCGCCAGCAGCATGAGACACCCTGGGGCCTACGAGCAGTACTTC

v_gene: TRBV20-1
d_gene: TRBD1
j_gene: TRBJ2-1
abundance: .
CDR3aa: CSARDLGQTYNEQFF
CDR3nt: TGCAGTGCTAGAGATCTGGGACAGACCTACAATGAGCAGTTCTTC

v_gene: TRBV6-2/TRBV6-3
d_gene: .
j_gene: TRBJ1-5
abundance: many
CDR3aa: CASSSGTREVQPQHF
CDR3nt: TGTGCCAGCAGCTCCGGGACAAGGGAGGTTCAGCCCCAGCATTTT

v_gene: TRBV4-3
d_gene: .
j_gene: TRBJ2-1
abundance: few
CDR3aa: CASSQELGGREQFF
CDR3nt: TGCGCCAGCAGCCAAGAGTTGGGGGGGCGTGAGCAGTTCTTC

v_gene: TRBV6-5
d_gene: .
j_gene: TRBJ1-5
abundance: .
CDR3aa: CASSYSIGGNQPQHF
CDR3nt: TGTGCCAGCAGTTACTCGATCGGCGGCAATCAGCCCCAGCATTTT

v_gene: TRBV6-1
d_gene: TRBD2
j_gene: TRBJ2-3
abundance: .
CDR3aa: CASSRGSWDYLTDTQYF
CDR3nt: TGTGCCAGCAGTAGGGGTTCGTGGGACTACCTCACAGATACGCAGTATTTT

v_gene: TRBV10-3
d_gene: TRBD1
j_gene: TRBJ2-3
abundance: .
CDR3aa: CAIRASGQITDTQYF
CDR3nt: TGTGCCATCAGGGCATCGGGACAGATCACAGATACGCAGTATTTT

v_gene: TRBV4-1
d_gene: TRBD2
j_gene: TRBJ2-2
abundance: few
CDR3aa: CASRSALAGGSGELFF
CDR3nt: TGCGCCAGCAGGTCCGCCCTAGCGGGGGGGTCCGGGGAGCTGTTTTTT

v_gene: TRBV6-2/TRBV6-3
d_gene: .
j_gene: TRBJ2-5
abundance: .
CDR3aa: CASSYFIGRQETQYF
CDR3nt: TGTGCCAGCAGTTACTTCATAGGGCGGCAAGAGACCCAGTACTTC

v_gene: TRBV9
d_gene: .
j_gene: TRBJ2-3
abundance: .
CDR3aa: CASSLASSTDTQYF
CDR3nt: TGTGCCAGCAGCCTCGCAAGTAGCACAGATACGCAGTATTTT

v_gene: TRBV10-3
d_gene: .
j_gene: TRBJ1-5
abundance: .
CDR3aa: CAISESVGTVGNQPQHF
CDR3nt: TGTGCCATCAGTGAGTCGGTGGGGACCGTGGGCAATCAGCCCCAGCATTTT

v_gene: TRBV7-3
d_gene: .
j_gene: TRBJ1-1
abundance: many
CDR3aa: CASSLTGTGNTEAFF
CDR3nt: TGTGCCAGCAGCTTAACCGGGACGGGGAACACTGAAGCTTTCTTT

v_gene: TRBV4-1
d_gene: TRBD2
j_gene: TRBJ2-1
abundance: few
CDR3aa: CASSQGLAGGYNEQFF
CDR3nt: TGCGCCAGCAGCCAAGGACTAGCGGGGGGATACAATGAGCAGTTCTTC

v_gene: TRBV13
d_gene: .
j_gene: TRBJ1-2
abundance: few
CDR3aa: CASSSHRTDYGYTF
CDR3nt: TGTGCCAGCAGCTCACACCGGACAGACTATGGCTACACCTTC

v_gene: TRBV6-1
d_gene: .
j_gene: TRBJ1-2
abundance: .
CDR3aa: CASSDEGGPHDNPNYGYTF
CDR3nt: TGTGCCAGCAGTGATGAGGGGGGACCACACGACAACCCTAACTATGGCTACACCTTC

v_gene: TRBV6-5
d_gene: .
j_gene: TRBJ1-1
abundance: .
CDR3aa: CASSYSGLGEAFF
CDR3nt: TGTGCCAGCAGTTACTCGGGGTTGGGTGAAGCTTTCTTT

v_gene: TRBV21-1
d_gene: .
j_gene: TRBJ2-3
abundance: .
CDR3aa: CASSKEATSGGESTDTQYF
CDR3nt: TGTGCCAGCAGCAAAGAGGCGACTAGCGGGGGGGAGAGCACAGATACGCAGTATTTT

v_gene: TRBV4-2
d_gene: TRBD1
j_gene: TRBJ1-1
abundance: .
CDR3aa: CASSQKDRAVNTEAFF
CDR3nt: TGTGCCAGCAGCCAGAAAGACAGGGCAGTGAACACTGAAGCTTTCTTT

v_gene: TRBV12-3/TRBV12-4
d_gene: .
j_gene: TRBJ2-5
abundance: .
CDR3aa: CASSSPWRGAGETQYF
CDR3nt: TGTGCCAGCAGTTCCCCCTGGCGGGGAGCCGGGGAGACCCAGTACTTC

v_gene: TRBV29-1
d_gene: TRBD1
j_gene: TRBJ2-5
abundance: many
CDR3aa: CSVDRDRQETQYF
CDR3nt: TGCAGCGTTGATCGGGACAGGCAAGAGACCCAGTACTTC

v_gene: TRBV6-6
d_gene: TRBD1
j_gene: TRBJ1-1
abundance: few
CDR3aa: CASRHRDRDTEAFF
CDR3nt: TGTGCCAGCAGGCACCGGGACAGGGATACTGAAGCTTTCTTT

v_gene: TRBV19
d_gene: .
j_gene: TRBJ2-2
abundance: few
CDR3aa: CASSPGSKTGELFF
CDR3nt: TGTGCCAGTAGTCCGGGTAGCAAGACCGGGGAGCTGTTTTTT

v_gene: TRBV6-1
d_gene: .
j_gene: TRBJ2-3
abundance: .
CDR3aa: CASSEVFRGSTDTQYF
CDR3nt: TGTGCCAGCAGTGAAGTATTCCGGGGGAGCACAGATACGCAGTATTTT